These 26 T cell receptor beta chains originate from one sample sequenced in a study of blood T cells in healthy people across ages. The use of a sample-barcoded 5' primer and a J-beta primer mix characterized a second PCR of about 6 to 11 cycles. In TCRdb, the 5' RACE reads were re-called with MiXCR into one record per CDR3 protein. The sample lists about 560,000 distinct CDR3 sequences, 25% to 35% occurring once. The same sample was also studied in work on T cells of mothers and their children.

The sequencing input was blood. The receptors were gathered from a boy younger than 10 in good health.

This clonotype was counted between two and nine times. J is TRBJ2-7 and V is TRBV29-1, with 9 bases matching TRBD1. CDR1 is SQVTM and CDR2 is ANQGSEA in the germline V gene. The CDR3 consists of 15 residues. The V and J ends lost 0 bases and 3 bases, in that order; junction bases with no gene match: 6. The CDR3 DNA sequence: TGCAGCGTTGAAGATCGGGGGACAGGGATCTACGAGCAGTACTTC. This translates into CSVEDRGTGIYEQYF.

This clonotype was observed many times. J is TRBJ1-1 and V is TRBV28; D is unclear. The CDR3 contains 11 residues. CDR1 MDHEN and CDR2 SYDVKM come from the germline V gene. The V end was cut by 9 bases, the J end by 6 bases, with 11 bases between. The CDR3 region is CASLTGAEAFF. The CDR3 DNA reads as TGTGCCAGTCTGACGGGAGCTGAAGCTTTCTTT.

This chain connects TRBV19 to TRBJ1-4, with D possibly being TRBD1 (5 bases). CDR3 length: 14 residues. The V end was cut by 5 bases, the J end by 7 bases, with 14 bases between. CDR1 is LNHDA, CDR2 SQIVND, per germline (reference sequence). Here the CDR3 reads CASSRDSGAEKLFF. The CDR3 nucleotides are TGTGCCAGTAGTCGGGACTCCGGGGCTGAAAAACTGTTTTTT.

V is TRBV12-3 or TRBV12-4 and J is TRBJ2-5; no definite D call. V dropped 1 base and J dropped 5 bases, with 8 bases sitting between them. This CDR3 has 13 residues. Written as DNA, the CDR3 is TGTGCCAGCAGTTTAGAAGTGGGGGAGACCCAGTACTTC. It specifies CASSLEVGETQYF.

This chain links TRBV9 with TRBJ1-2; perhaps TRBD1 as D (5 bases). This CDR3 contains 15 residues. V was shortened by 6 bases and J by 4 bases, with 19 bases between the two germline ends. Germline assignment: CDR1 SGDLS and CDR2 YYNGEE. CDR3 amino acids: CASTGGNEQIYGYTF. CDR3 bases: TGTGCCAGCACCGGGGGGAATGAACAGATCTATGGCTACACCTTC.

The chain recombines TRBV12-3 or TRBV12-4 with TRBJ1-3; D ambiguous. The CDR3 totals 15 residues. Deletions cut 1 base from V and 4 bases from J, with 11 bases between. DNA for the CDR3: TGTGCCAGCAGTTTAGTGAGTCCGTTCGGAAACACCATATATTTT. The encoded protein is CASSLVSPFGNTIYF.

The CDR3 DNA sequence: TGTGCCAGCAGTCCGCTACAGGGGCCGAACACTGAAGCTTTCTTT. Its translation is CASSPLQGPNTEAFF. The rearrangement joins TRBV6-6 to TRBJ1-1, with 7 bases fitting TRBD1. J was trimmed by 1 base and V by 5 bases; bases with no gene match: 7. Germline loops: CDR1 MNHNY, CDR2 SVGAGI (reference sequence). This CDR3 is 15 amino acids long.

This rearrangement joins TRBV20-1 to TRBJ2-5; 9 nucleotides match TRBD2. Trimming cost V 6 bases and J 2 bases; bases outside gene matches: 4. The germline gives CDR1 DFQATT, CDR2 SNEGSKA (reference sequence). This CDR3 comprises 13 residues. The CDR3 nucleotides are TGCAGTGCCCTAGCGGGGAGGCAAGAGACCCAGTACTTC. It codes for CSALAGRQETQYF.

This clonotype was recorded a few times. The gene calls are TRBV7-9 and TRBJ1-4; 7 nucleotides align to TRBD1. Germline assignment: CDR1 SEHNR and CDR2 FQNEAQ (reference sequence). V lost 4 bases and J lost 8; bases outside the gene matches: 10. The CDR3 totals 15 residues. For the CDR3, the DNA is TGTGCCAGCAGCTCCGAGGGGACAGATACAGAAAAACTGTTTTTT. This translates into CASSSEGTDTEKLFF.

This clonotype was detected only a few times. This sequence joins TRBV11-3 and TRBJ2-5, with D possibly being TRBD2 (6 bases). The CDR3 has 15 residues. Germline lookup yields CDR1 SGHNT and CDR2 YENEEA. Trimming pared 4 bases from V and 2 bases from J, leaving 14 bases between. DNA of the CDR3: TGTGCCAGCAGCTCGACAGCGGGCTCACAAGAGACCCAGTACTTC. The encoded protein is CASSSTAGSQETQYF.

The chain combines TRBV5-1 with TRBJ2-5; no clear D. The V and J ends lost 0 bases and 7 bases respectively, with 7 bases between them. The CDR3 is 12 residues long. CDR1 SGHRS and CDR2 YFSETQ come from the germline V gene. Written as DNA, the CDR3 is TGCGCCAGCAGCTTGGTAGTAGGGACCCAGTACTTC. Translation: CASSLVVGTQYF.

The sample holds a few counts of this clonotype. This chain links TRBV29-1 with TRBJ1-1; D uncertain. The V end lost 4 bases, the J end lost 8 bases, and 17 bases lay between the germline ends. The length of the CDR3 is 13 residues. CDR1 SQVTM and CDR2 ANQGSEA come from the germline V gene. The CDR3 nucleotides read TGCAGCGTTGTTGATGGACCTGCGTCCGAAGCTTTCTTT. Its protein is CSVVDGPASEAFF.

The chain links TRBV20-1 to TRBJ2-7; 7 bases fit TRBD1. CDR3 length: 12 amino acids. CDR1 and CDR2 (germline): DFQATT, SNEGSKA (reference sequence). Unmatched junction bases numbered 8, after V lost 6 bases and J lost 6 bases. The CDR3 region is CSAPTGASEQYF. CDR3 DNA: TGCAGTGCCCCTACAGGGGCTAGCGAGCAGTACTTC.

This clonotype has a handful of counts. J is TRBJ2-1 and V is TRBV10-3, with 10 positions matching TRBD2. This CDR3 has 20 amino acids. CDR1 is ENHRY, CDR2 SYGVKD, per germline. V was pared by 0 bases and J by 6 bases, with 17 bases of the junction left unmatched. CDR3 DNA sequence: TGTGCCATCAGTGAGTCAGGGGGTCTAGCGGGAGTCGGAAAGCGCAATGAGCAGTTCTTC. The encoded protein is CAISESGGLAGVGKRNEQFF.

In this sample, this clonotype turned up once. The V gene is TRBV29-1, the J gene TRBJ2-1, with D perhaps TRBD1 or TRBD2 (6 bases each). The V end lost 4 bases, the J end lost 9 bases, and 16 bases lay between the germline ends. Germline CDR1 and CDR2: SQVTM and ANQGSEA. The CDR3 runs to 13 residues. CDR3 protein: CSVAKLGGLEQFF. The CDR3 DNA is TGCAGCGTTGCCAAGTTGGGGGGCCTTGAGCAGTTCTTC.

This clonotype showed up many times. This sequence joins TRBV7-6 and TRBJ2-5, with a possible D match to TRBD2 (5 bases). Germline CDR1 and CDR2: SGHVS and FNYEAQ. CDR3 length: 17 residues. V shed 1 base and J shed 5 bases, with 20 bases lying between them. CDR3 region: CASSLVKTTGSWETQYF. The CDR3 region has the DNA TGTGCCAGCAGCTTAGTAAAGACTACCGGAAGCTGGGAGACCCAGTACTTC.

This clonotype was counted a few times. The junction departs from germline at one end; a sequencing error may be responsible. This chain uses TRBV7-9 with TRBJ2-1, with a tentative D call TRBD1 (6 bases). The CDR3 is 14 residues long. Germline V lookup: CDR1 SEHNR, CDR2 FQNEAQ (reference sequence). This chain's CDR3 is CASRPGHLYNEQSF. The DNA for the CDR3 is TGTGCCAGCAGACCGGGACACCTATACAATGAGCAGTCCTTC. Full variable domain (missing parts from reference TRBV7-9 and TRBJ2-1): DTGVSQNPRHKITKRGQNVTFRCDPISEHNRLYWYRQTLGQGPEFLTYFQNEAQLEKSRLLSDRFSAERPKGSFSTLEIQRTEQGDSAMYLCASRPGHLYNEQSFGPGTRLTVL.

This clonotype turned up a few times. This rearrangement joins TRBV4-1 to TRBJ1-2; 8 positions match TRBD1. In germline, CDR1 is MGHRA, CDR2 YSYEKL. J was trimmed by 7 bases and V by 0 bases; bases with no gene match: 4. The CDR3 runs to 14 residues. The CDR3 sequence: CASSQDPRGPGYTF. CDR3 nucleotide sequence: TGCGCCAGCAGCCAAGATCCCAGGGGGCCTGGCTACACCTTC.

The chain uses TRBV6-5 and TRBJ1-3, with D unclear. This CDR3 region has 15 residues. Trimming stripped 7 bases from V and 0 bases from J, with 13 bases between. Germline V gives CDR1 MNHEY, CDR2 SVGAGI. Written as DNA, the CDR3 is TGTGCCAGCATGAGCAAACCGATCTCTGGAAACACCATATATTTT. This sequence encodes CASMSKPISGNTIYF.

V is TRBV29-1 and J is TRBJ2-7, with 7 bases identical to TRBD1. V lost 1 base and J lost 0; bases outside the gene matches: 12. CDR3 length equals 17 residues. Germline V gene lookup returns CDR1 SQVTM and CDR2 ANQGSEA. Here the CDR3 reads CSVEADPTGTDSYEQYF. CDR3 nucleotides: TGCAGCGTTGAAGCCGATCCTACCGGGACAGACTCCTACGAGCAGTACTTC.

This chain uses TRBV21-1 with TRBJ2-4; the table calls TRBD2, which could not be checked here. TRBV21-1 constitutes a pseudogene. This CDR3 contains 18 residues. DNA of the CDR3: TGTGCCAGCAGCAAAGGAACTAGCGGGGGCCCATTAAAAAACATTCAGTACTTC. Translating it yields CASSKGTSGGPLKNIQYF.

The chain carries TRBV3-1 and TRBJ1-6; D call uncertain. Germline V lookup: CDR1 LGHDT, CDR2 YNNKEL (reference sequence). CDR3 length equals 14 residues. Deletions cut 1 base from V and 7 bases from J, with 8 bases between. The CDR3 reads CASSQGQFNSPLHF. In DNA form, the CDR3 reads TGTGCCAGCAGCCAAGGTCAGTTCAATTCACCCCTCCACTTT.

This clonotype was detected a few times. The J gene is TRBJ2-5, the V gene TRBV11-2, with 10 nucleotides matching TRBD1. Gene TRBJ2-1 matches the end of the DNA better, so the J call may be wrong. CDR1 SGHAT and CDR2 FQNNGV come from the germline V gene. The CDR3 covers 16 residues. CDR3 nucleotide sequence: TGTGCCAGCAGCTTAGTGGGACAGGGGATGTCCGAAGAGCAGTTCTTC. Its protein is CASSLVGQGMSEEQFF.

Only a few counts were recorded for this clonotype. The V and J genes are TRBV29-1 and TRBJ2-5; TRBD1 matches 8 bases. Germline V lookup: CDR1 SQVTM, CDR2 ANQGSEA. V lost 3 bases to trimming and J lost 3 bases; unmatched junction nucleotides: 21. The length of the CDR3 is 19 residues. The CDR3 DNA reads as TGCAGCGTTGAGTGGGCAGGGGGCCCTCACTGTCCGGAAAAAGAGACCCAGTACTTC. It translates to CSVEWAGGPHCPEKETQYF.

This clonotype appeared a few times. The V call is TRBV20-1, the J call TRBJ2-7, with D possibly being TRBD1 (6 bases). V lost 0 bases to trimming and J lost 3 bases, with 12 bases between them. This CDR3 is built from 14 residues. CDR1 DFQATT and CDR2 SNEGSKA come from the germline V gene (reference sequence). The CDR3 reads CSARESRGNYEQYF. DNA for the CDR3: TGCAGTGCTAGAGAATCCAGGGGTAACTACGAGCAGTACTTC.

This clonotype was seen a handful of times. V usage is TRBV18 and J usage is TRBJ1-2; D uncertain. The germline V gene encodes CDR1 KGHSH and CDR2 LQKENI. This CDR3 has 14 residues. V lost 2 bases and J 4 bases, leaving 11 bases between the germline ends. The DNA for the CDR3 is TGTGCCAGCTCACCAGGCGGATTAACCTATGGCTACACCTTC. Translating gives CASSPGGLTYGYTF.